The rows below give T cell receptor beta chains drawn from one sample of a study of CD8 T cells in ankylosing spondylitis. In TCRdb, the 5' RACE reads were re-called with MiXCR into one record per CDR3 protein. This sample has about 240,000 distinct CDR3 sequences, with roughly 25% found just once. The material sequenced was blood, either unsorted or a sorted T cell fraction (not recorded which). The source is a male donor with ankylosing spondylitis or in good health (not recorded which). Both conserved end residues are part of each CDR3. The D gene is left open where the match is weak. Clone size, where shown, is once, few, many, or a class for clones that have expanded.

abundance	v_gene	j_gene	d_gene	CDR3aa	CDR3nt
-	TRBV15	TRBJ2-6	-	CATSGGQDASGANVLTF	TGTGCCACCAGCGGCGGACAAGACGCCTCTGGGGCCAACGTCCTGACTTTC
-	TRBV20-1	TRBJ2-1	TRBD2	CSARNQRGSSYNEQFF	TGCAGTGCTAGAAACCAGCGGGGGAGCTCCTACAATGAGCAGTTCTTC
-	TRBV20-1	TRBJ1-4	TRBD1	CSAGGDRYEKLFF	TGCAGCGCGGGCGGGGACAGATATGAAAAACTGTTTTTT
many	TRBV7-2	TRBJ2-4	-	CASSLGTSGNIQYF	TGTGCCAGCAGCCTCGGGACATCTGGGAACATTCAGTACTTC
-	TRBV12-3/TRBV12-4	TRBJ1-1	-	CASSWGGENTEAFF	TGTGCCAGCAGTTGGGGGGGAGAGAACACTGAAGCTTTCTTT
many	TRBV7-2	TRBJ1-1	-	CASSLVPRGEAFF	TGTGCCAGCAGCTTAGTGCCCAGGGGTGAAGCTTTCTTT
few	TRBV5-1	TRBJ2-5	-	CASSSTTATGPETQYF	TGCGCCAGCAGCTCGACGACCGCGACAGGCCCAGAGACCCAGTACTTC
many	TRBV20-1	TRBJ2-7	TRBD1	CSARGQTTYEQYF	TGCAGTGCCAGGGGGCAAACCACCTACGAGCAGTACTTC
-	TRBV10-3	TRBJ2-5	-	CAITASEGETQYF	TGTGCCATCACCGCCAGTGAGGGAGAGACCCAGTACTTC
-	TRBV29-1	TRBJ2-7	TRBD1	CSVEDTWTGMGYEQYF	TGCAGCGTTGAAGATACCTGGACAGGGATGGGCTACGAGCAGTACTTC
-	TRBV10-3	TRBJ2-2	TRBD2	CAISDGGSGTGELFF	TGTGCCATCAGTGACGGGGGGTCGGGCACCGGGGAGCTGTTTTTT
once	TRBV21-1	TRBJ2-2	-	CATLQGAGELFF	TGTGCTACTCTACAGGGGGCCGGGGAGCTGTTTTTT
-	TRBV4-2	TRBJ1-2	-	CASSQDQPGGYTF	TGTGCCAGCAGCCAAGATCAACCGGGGGGCTACACCTTC
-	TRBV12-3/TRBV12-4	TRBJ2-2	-	CASSLRWTGELFF	TGTGCCAGCAGTTTACGTTGGACCGGGGAGCTGTTTTTT
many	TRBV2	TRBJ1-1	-	CASAEEGNTEAFF	TGTGCCAGCGCGGAGGAGGGGAACACTGAAGCTTTCTTT
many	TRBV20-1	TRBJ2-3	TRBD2	CSARDDGGKTTDTQYF	TGCAGTGCTAGAGATGACGGGGGGAAAACCACAGATACGCAGTATTTT
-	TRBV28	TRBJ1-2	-	CASSFEPYGYTF	TGTGCCAGCAGTTTTGAACCATATGGCTACACCTTC
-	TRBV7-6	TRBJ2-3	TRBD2	CASSTQRGYADTQYF	TGTGCCAGCAGCACCCAGCGGGGGTACGCAGATACGCAGTATTTT
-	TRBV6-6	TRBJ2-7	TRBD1	CASGDRVPYEQYF	TGTGCCAGCGGCGACAGGGTTCCCTACGAGCAGTACTTC
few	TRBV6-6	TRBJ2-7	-	CASRDTGYEQYF	TGTGCCAGCAGGGACACAGGGTACGAGCAGTACTTC
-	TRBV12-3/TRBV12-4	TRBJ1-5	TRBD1	CASSRGQVSNQPQHF	TGTGCCAGCAGTCGTGGACAGGTTAGCAATCAGCCCCAGCATTTT
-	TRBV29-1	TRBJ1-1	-	CSVEYREDTEAFF	TGCAGCGTTGAATACAGGGAGGACACTGAAGCTTTCTTT
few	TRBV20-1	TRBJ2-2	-	CSARWQGGTGELFF	TGCAGTGCCCGATGGCAGGGTGGGACCGGGGAGCTGTTTTTT
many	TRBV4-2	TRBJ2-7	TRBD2	CASSRSGVSYEQYF	TGTGCCAGCAGCCGTAGCGGGGTCTCCTACGAGCAGTACTTC
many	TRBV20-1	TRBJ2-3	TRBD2	CSANLQRGYDTQYF	TGCAGTGCTAACCTCCAGCGGGGGTATGATACGCAGTATTTT
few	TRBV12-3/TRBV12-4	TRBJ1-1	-	CASYTPREAFF	TGTGCCAGCTATACACCTCGAGAAGCTTTCTTT
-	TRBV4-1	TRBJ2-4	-	CASSQVRARQQNIQYF	TGCGCCAGCAGCCAAGTTCGGGCCAGACAGCAAAACATTCAGTACTTC
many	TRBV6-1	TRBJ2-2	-	CASRGTADTGELFF	TGTGCCAGCCGCGGGACAGCCGACACCGGGGAGCTGTTTTTT
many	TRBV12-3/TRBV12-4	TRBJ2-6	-	CASSLMGSGANVLTF	TGTGCCAGCAGTTTAATGGGATCTGGGGCCAACGTCCTGACTTTC
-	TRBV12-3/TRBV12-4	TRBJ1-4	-	CASSPGFKNEKLFF	TGTGCCAGCAGTCCAGGATTCAAGAATGAAAAACTGTTTTTT
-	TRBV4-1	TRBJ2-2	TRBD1	CASSLTGGLYPTGELFF	TGCGCCAGCAGCCTCACAGGGGGCTTGTACCCCACCGGGGAGCTGTTTTTT
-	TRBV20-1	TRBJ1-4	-	CSARSQGSEKLFF	TGCAGTGCTAGAAGCCAGGGGAGTGAAAAACTGTTTTTT
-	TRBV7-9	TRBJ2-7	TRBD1	CASSAGQGFDEQYF	TGTGCCAGCAGCGCGGGACAGGGTTTCGACGAGCAGTACTTC
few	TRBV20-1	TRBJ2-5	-	CSAKVDAEETQYF	TGCAGTGCTAAGGTAGACGCCGAAGAGACCCAGTACTTC
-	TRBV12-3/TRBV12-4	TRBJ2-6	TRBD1	CASRGQGSGANVLTF	TGTGCCAGCAGGGGACAGGGCTCTGGGGCCAACGTCCTGACTTTC
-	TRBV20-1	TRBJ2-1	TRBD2	CSARSDYASGNHNEQFF	TGCAGTGCTCGATCCGATTACGCTAGCGGGAACCACAATGAGCAGTTCTTC
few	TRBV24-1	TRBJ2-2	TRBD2	CATSDYLAGANTGELFF	TGTGCCACCAGTGATTACCTAGCGGGGGCGAACACCGGGGAGCTGTTTTTT
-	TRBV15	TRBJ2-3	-	CATSRDLRGADTQYF	TGTGCCACCAGCAGAGATCTGAGGGGGGCAGATACGCAGTATTTT
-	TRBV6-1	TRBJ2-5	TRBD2	CASRRVRRTSGETQYF	TGTGCCAGCAGACGAGTGAGGCGAACTAGCGGAGAGACCCAGTACTTC
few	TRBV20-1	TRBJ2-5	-	CSAISPLGRVGETQYF	TGCAGTGCTATTTCCCCCCTGGGAAGGGTCGGTGAGACCCAGTACTTC
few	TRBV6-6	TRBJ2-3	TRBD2	CITSGGHTDTQYF	TGTATAACTAGCGGGGGGCATACAGATACGCAGTATTTT
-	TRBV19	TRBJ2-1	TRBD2	CASSIGATSVFNEQFF	TGTGCCAGTAGTATAGGGGCGACTAGCGTCTTCAATGAGCAGTTCTTC
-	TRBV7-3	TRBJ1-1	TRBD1	CASSTRGPENTEAFF	TGTGCCAGCAGCACCAGGGGGCCCGAGAACACTGAAGCTTTCTTT
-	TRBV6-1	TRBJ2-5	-	CASTPLGPGMTQYF	TGTGCCAGCACACCCCTGGGACCGGGTATGACCCAGTACTTC
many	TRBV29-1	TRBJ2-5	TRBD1	CSVELDRRPQRTQYF	TGCAGCGTTGAATTGGACAGGCGTCCACAACGGACCCAGTACTTC
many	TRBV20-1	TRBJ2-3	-	CSARRGGGTDTQYF	TGCAGTGCGAGGAGGGGGGGAGGCACAGATACGCAGTATTTT
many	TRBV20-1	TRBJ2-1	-	CSASSPLSFRNEQFF	TGCAGTGCTAGCTCCCCACTATCGTTTAGGAATGAGCAGTTCTTC
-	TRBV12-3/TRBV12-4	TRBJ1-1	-	CASSLEGNTEAFF	TGTGCCAGCAGTTTAGAAGGGAACACTGAAGCTTTCTTT
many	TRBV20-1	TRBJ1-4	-	CSARRVGAGTEKLFF	TGCAGTGCTAGGAGGGTAGGGGCAGGAACCGAAAAACTGTTTTTT
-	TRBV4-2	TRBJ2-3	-	CASGSTSDSTDTQYF	TGTGCCAGCGGCTCGACTAGTGATAGCACAGATACGCAGTATTTT
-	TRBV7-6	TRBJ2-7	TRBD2	CASSLTTSDEQYF	TGTGCCAGCAGCTTAACAACTAGCGACGAGCAGTACTTC
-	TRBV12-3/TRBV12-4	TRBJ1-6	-	CASTSGLRSSPLHF	TGTGCCAGCACCTCGGGACTACGTAGTTCACCCCTCCACTTT
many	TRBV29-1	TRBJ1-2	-	CSVVGGAGYGYTF	TGCAGCGTTGTGGGGGGCGCCGGCTATGGCTACACCTTC